This is a list of T cell receptor beta chains from one sample in a study of T-cell memory formation after mild COVID-19. TCRdb re-called the 5' RACE reads through MiXCR, storing one row per CDR3 protein. This repertoire shows about 560,000 distinct CDR3 sequences, around a sixth found once; its top ten account for about 8.1%. Input material: PBMCs or a T cell subset sorted from them (not recorded which). The receptors here all came from an adult woman who had mild COVID-19 (a few samples of this study predate the infection). Cell type and time point are not known. Each CDR3 is given without its conserved first and last residue. Fields, in order: V gene, J gene, CDR3 protein.

v_gene: TRBV2; j_gene: TRBJ2-7; CDR3aa: ASTGGVLYEQY
v_gene: TRBV5-5; j_gene: TRBJ1-3; CDR3aa: ASSWGVENTIY
v_gene: TRBV4-1; j_gene: TRBJ2-7; CDR3aa: ASSQEWPTGTSAGNSYEQY
v_gene: TRBV5-1; j_gene: TRBJ2-1; CDR3aa: ASSTAGVAYNEQF
v_gene: TRBV14; j_gene: TRBJ1-6; CDR3aa: ASADRGGNSPLH
v_gene: TRBV7-2; j_gene: TRBJ2-1; CDR3aa: ASSAQTSGEQF
v_gene: TRBV20-1; j_gene: TRBJ2-3; CDR3aa: SLREVTDTQY
v_gene: TRBV27; j_gene: TRBJ1-2; CDR3aa: ASSWTANYGYT
v_gene: TRBV7-8; j_gene: TRBJ1-6; CDR3aa: ASSGGQGDSPLH
v_gene: TRBV25-1; j_gene: TRBJ1-2; CDR3aa: ASTTGTNYGYT
v_gene: TRBV30; j_gene: TRBJ1-3; CDR3aa: AWSDGSSGNTIY
v_gene: TRBV3-1; j_gene: TRBJ2-3; CDR3aa: ASSQDPRRWTDTQY
v_gene: TRBV20-1; j_gene: TRBJ1-2; CDR3aa: SASGASADYGYT
v_gene: TRBV7-9; j_gene: TRBJ1-4; CDR3aa: ASSFGHGAEKLF
v_gene: TRBV6-2/TRBV6-3; j_gene: TRBJ2-5; CDR3aa: ASTHGGTGLRTQY
v_gene: TRBV5-1; j_gene: TRBJ2-3; CDR3aa: ASSSGLAGGSGTQY
v_gene: TRBV5-1; j_gene: TRBJ2-1; CDR3aa: ASSLRSSGGSYNEQF
v_gene: TRBV5-1; j_gene: TRBJ1-1; CDR3aa: ASSLRFPGEVTEAF
v_gene: TRBV14; j_gene: TRBJ1-4; CDR3aa: ASSQVGARDGEKLF
v_gene: TRBV24-1; j_gene: TRBJ2-1; CDR3aa: ATSDAGPASGYNEQF
v_gene: TRBV28; j_gene: TRBJ2-7; CDR3aa: ASSLLTALSYEQY
v_gene: TRBV7-6; j_gene: TRBJ2-7; CDR3aa: ASSSRQGAQDEQY
v_gene: TRBV5-6; j_gene: TRBJ1-1; CDR3aa: ASSLGGRTAGNTEAF
v_gene: TRBV24-1; j_gene: TRBJ1-2; CDR3aa: ATSDHRGAYGYT
v_gene: TRBV5-5; j_gene: TRBJ2-5; CDR3aa: ASSSGLVQETQY
v_gene: TRBV7-8; j_gene: TRBJ1-2; CDR3aa: ASSPQSGNYGYT
v_gene: TRBV7-8; j_gene: TRBJ2-1; CDR3aa: ASSGRLAGGGEYNEQF
v_gene: TRBV29-1; j_gene: TRBJ2-1; CDR3aa: SYSGVGEQF
v_gene: TRBV2; j_gene: TRBJ2-1; CDR3aa: ASSEVGLAGGPPYNEQF
v_gene: TRBV24-1; j_gene: TRBJ1-2; CDR3aa: ATSDDSYGYT
v_gene: TRBV12-3/TRBV12-4; j_gene: TRBJ2-1; CDR3aa: ASSWTSGEQF
v_gene: TRBV3-1; j_gene: TRBJ2-5; CDR3aa: ASSQSGGPETQY
v_gene: TRBV9; j_gene: TRBJ2-5; CDR3aa: ASSEWPGDSETQY
v_gene: TRBV9; j_gene: TRBJ2-2; CDR3aa: ASSVAPSGRGGELF
v_gene: TRBV20-1; j_gene: TRBJ2-1; CDR3aa: SASTGASGEQF
v_gene: TRBV12-3/TRBV12-4; j_gene: TRBJ2-2; CDR3aa: ASSSLRQGGLF
v_gene: TRBV7-9; j_gene: TRBJ2-2; CDR3aa: ASSLSRANTGELF
v_gene: TRBV30; j_gene: TRBJ2-3; CDR3aa: AWSVAALSTDTQY
v_gene: TRBV4-1; j_gene: TRBJ2-6; CDR3aa: ASSQDPRPSGANVLT
v_gene: TRBV3-1; j_gene: TRBJ2-1; CDR3aa: ASSSTTSPQF
v_gene: TRBV18; j_gene: TRBJ2-7; CDR3aa: ASSPSGITGVYEQY
v_gene: TRBV24-1; j_gene: TRBJ1-2; CDR3aa: ATSDLTGYT
v_gene: TRBV7-2; j_gene: TRBJ2-1; CDR3aa: ASSLRVAGVDNEQF
v_gene: TRBV7-6; j_gene: TRBJ1-4; CDR3aa: ASSSGRTATNEKLF
v_gene: TRBV5-1; j_gene: TRBJ2-3; CDR3aa: ASSFTGVGDTQY
v_gene: TRBV14; j_gene: TRBJ2-1; CDR3aa: ASSQPGLATDEQF
v_gene: TRBV18; j_gene: TRBJ1-6; CDR3aa: ASSPPARPYSPLH
v_gene: TRBV4-1; j_gene: TRBJ1-2; CDR3aa: ASTLTGEVPSGYT
v_gene: TRBV29-1; j_gene: TRBJ2-7; CDR3aa: SVAQRGEQY